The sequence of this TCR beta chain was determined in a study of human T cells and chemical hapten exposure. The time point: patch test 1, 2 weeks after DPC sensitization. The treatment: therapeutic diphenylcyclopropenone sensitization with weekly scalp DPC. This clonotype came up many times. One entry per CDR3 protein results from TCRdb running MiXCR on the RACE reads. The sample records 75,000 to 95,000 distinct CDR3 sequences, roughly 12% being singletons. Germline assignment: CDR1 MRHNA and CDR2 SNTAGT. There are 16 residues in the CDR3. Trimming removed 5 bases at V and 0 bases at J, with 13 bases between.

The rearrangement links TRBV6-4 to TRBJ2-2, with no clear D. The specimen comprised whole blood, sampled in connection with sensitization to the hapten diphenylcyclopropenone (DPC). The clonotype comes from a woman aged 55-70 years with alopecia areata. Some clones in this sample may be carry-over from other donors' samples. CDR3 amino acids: CASSLARTANTGELFF. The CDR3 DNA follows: TGTGCCAGCAGTTTAGCCCGGACGGCGAACACCGGGGAGCTGTTTTTT.